This TCR beta chain was observed in a study of blood T cell repertoires in COVID-19. TCRdb keeps only in-frame clones here, not all; method: immunoSEQ multiplex PCR. This repertoire shows 15,000 to 20,000 clones, approximately 89% found once; its top ten account for approximately 5%. The V end lost 2 bases, the J end lost 2 bases, and 23 bases lay between the germline ends. Germline CDR1 is SGDLS and CDR2 is YYNGEE. The CDR3 is 19 residues long. Specimen: peripheral blood. The chain uses TRBV9 and TRBJ1-3; a weak D match, TRBD1 (5 bases). This sequence originates from a human donor in a cohort sampled during active COVID-19. The CDR3 nucleotides are TGTGCCAGCAGCGTTTACCCGGCCTTACAGGCAGGGACTGGAAACACCATATATTTT. This codes for CASSVYPALQAGTGNTIYF.